This passage covers 12 T cell receptor beta chains from one sample sequenced in a study of T-cell reconstitution after alpha-beta-depleted transplantation in children. Unique molecular identifiers were incorporated when the TCRbeta library was constructed. Using its own MiXCR run on the PCR reads, TCRdb lists one record per CDR3 protein. The repertoire has 440,000 or so distinct CDR3 sequences, over 40% of them found once; the top ten carry under 30%. Sequencing used PBMCs, obtained before TCRalphabeta/CD19-depleted stem cell transplant. The receptors were gathered from a girl aged 2 to 9 with aplastic anemia, due to receive a stem cell transplant.

The V and J genes are TRBV15 and TRBJ2-7; possibly TRBD2 for D (6 bases). The CDR3 consists of 17 residues. V dropped 0 bases and J dropped 0 bases, with 15 bases sitting between them. Per germline, CDR1 LNHNV and CDR2 YYDKDF (reference sequence). CDR3 loop: CATSRDLIATSSYEQYF. The CDR3 DNA sequence: TGTGCCACCAGCAGAGATTTAATAGCGACTAGCTCCTACGAGCAGTACTTC.

This clonotype was seen only a few times. The rearrangement uses TRBV25-1 and TRBJ2-1; 10 bases are a match to TRBD1. Germline loops: CDR1 MGHDK, CDR2 SYGVNS. The junction had 6 bases not matched to a gene; V was cut back by 4 bases and J by 3 bases. The CDR3 spans 16 residues. CDR3 residues: CASSGQGAEDYNEQFF. The CDR3 DNA reads TGTGCCAGCAGTGGACAGGGGGCCGAAGACTACAATGAGCAGTTCTTC.

This chain joins TRBV7-9 and TRBJ2-1, with D possibly matching TRBD2 (5 bases). Trimming shortened V by 1 base and J by 0 bases, and 13 bases separated the two germline ends. Per germline, CDR1 SEHNR and CDR2 FQNEAQ (reference sequence). The CDR3 loop spans 17 amino acids. CDR3 sequence reads: CASSLEGTGSSYNEQFF. CDR3 DNA: TGTGCCAGCAGCTTAGAGGGCACGGGAAGCTCCTACAATGAGCAGTTCTTC.

The CDR3 protein is CASSLALGLQETQYF. DNA for the CDR3: TGTGCCAGCAGCTTAGCGCTAGGACTACAAGAGACCCAGTACTTC. This chain uses TRBV7-8 with TRBJ2-5, with TRBD2 as a possible D gene (6 bases). Trimming pared 0 bases from V and 2 bases from J, leaving 10 bases between. The CDR3 length is 15 residues. Germline V CDR1 and CDR2: SGHVS, FQNEAQ. Based on the CDR3 plus reference TRBV7-8 and TRBJ2-5, the full variable domain is GAGVSQSPRYKVAKRGQDVALRCDPISGHVSLFWYQQALGQGPEFLTYFQNEAQLDKSGLPSDRFFAERPEGSVSTLKIQRTQQEDSAVYLCASSLALGLQETQYFGPGTRLLVL.

This clonotype was counted a single time. One end of the junction does not line up with germline, which may come from a read error. This sequence joins TRBV3-1 and TRBJ2-6; no definite D call. This CDR3 spans 17 amino acids. The germline V gene encodes CDR1 LGHDT and CDR2 YNNKEL (reference sequence). CDR3 sequence reads: CACSQDQAWSGANVLTF. The DNA for the CDR3 is TGTGCCTGCAGCCAAGACCAGGCTTGGTCGGGGGCCAACGTCCTGACTTTC.

The CDR3 loop is CASSPGRGRGNQPQHF. Here the CDR3 DNA reads TGTGCCAGCAGTCCAGGAAGGGGGCGAGGCAATCAGCCCCAGCATTTT. The chain is built from TRBV6-1 and TRBJ1-5, with 7 bases fitting TRBD1. Germline CDR1 MNHNS, CDR2 SASEGT. This CDR3 has 16 amino acids. After removal of 5 bases from V and 2 bases from J, the junction contained 9 bases not matched to a gene.

With regard to this clonotype: The conserved phenylalanine or tryptophan normally closing the CDR3 is absent here, so this likely arose from a read error. The chain links TRBV7-3 to TRBJ1-2; TRBD1 agrees at 8 bases. From germline, CDR1 is SGHTA and CDR2 FQGTGA. V shed 5 bases and J 6 bases; nucleotides not matched to a gene: 11. This CDR3 is built from 15 residues. The DNA of the CDR3 is TGTGCCAGCAGCCGGGACGGGCAGGGGGCGAATGGCTACACCTCC. Protein sequence: CASSRDGQGANGYTS.

In its sample, this clonotype was seen many times. The chain combines TRBV12-3 or TRBV12-4 with TRBJ2-7; the D gene is possibly TRBD1 (5 bases). CDR3 length: 12 residues. Trimming took 3 bases from V and 6 from J, leaving 9 bases between them. CDR3 residues: CASSFRDSEQYF. DNA for the CDR3: TGTGCCAGCAGTTTCCGAGACAGCGAGCAGTACTTC.

For the CDR3, the DNA is TGTGCCAGCAGCCTTGGGACTTTCAACGAGCAGTACTTC. As protein: CASSLGTFNEQYF. This sequence joins TRBV7-6 and TRBJ2-7; possibly TRBD2 for D (6 bases). The CDR3 loop spans 13 amino acids. Trimming left V 5 bases short and J 5 bases short, with 13 bases between. The germline gives CDR1 SGHVS, CDR2 FNYEAQ.

This clonotype came up a few times. The rearrangement uses TRBV18 and TRBJ2-7; 7 bases match TRBD1. With V trimmed by 6 bases and J by 2 bases, 7 bases remained unmatched. CDR3 size: 14 residues. Germline V CDR1 and CDR2: KGHSH, LQKENI. Here the CDR3 DNA reads TGTGCCAGCTCCCAAGCAGGGACAGCCTACGAGCAGTACTTC. This translates into CASSQAGTAYEQYF. Complete variable domain (other parts from reference TRBV18 and TRBJ2-7): NAGVMQNPRHLVRRRGQEARLRCSPMKGHSHVYWYRQLPEEGLKFMVYLQKENIIDESGMPKERFSAEFPKEGPSILRIQQVVRGDSAAYFCASSQAGTAYEQYFGPGTRLTVT.

V is TRBV6-2 or TRBV6-3 and J is TRBJ2-7; D possibly corresponds to TRBD2 (5 bases). V was cut by 1 base and J by 5 bases, with 6 bases left in between. The CDR3 is 12 residues long. Per germline, CDR1 MNHEY and CDR2 SVGEGT. This CDR3 is CASSYLRDEQYF. In DNA form, the CDR3 reads TGTGCCAGCAGTTACTTGAGGGACGAGCAGTACTTC.

The chain has TRBV20-1 and TRBJ2-3; TRBD2 agrees at 10 bases. Per the germline V gene, CDR1 is DFQATT and CDR2 is SNEGSKA (reference sequence). The CDR3 is made up of 15 amino acids. Trimming removed 3 bases from V and 2 bases from J; junction bases left unmatched: 5. CDR3 sequence reads: CSASSLAGDTDTQYF. The CDR3, as DNA: TGCAGTGCTAGTTCCCTAGCGGGAGACACAGATACGCAGTATTTT.